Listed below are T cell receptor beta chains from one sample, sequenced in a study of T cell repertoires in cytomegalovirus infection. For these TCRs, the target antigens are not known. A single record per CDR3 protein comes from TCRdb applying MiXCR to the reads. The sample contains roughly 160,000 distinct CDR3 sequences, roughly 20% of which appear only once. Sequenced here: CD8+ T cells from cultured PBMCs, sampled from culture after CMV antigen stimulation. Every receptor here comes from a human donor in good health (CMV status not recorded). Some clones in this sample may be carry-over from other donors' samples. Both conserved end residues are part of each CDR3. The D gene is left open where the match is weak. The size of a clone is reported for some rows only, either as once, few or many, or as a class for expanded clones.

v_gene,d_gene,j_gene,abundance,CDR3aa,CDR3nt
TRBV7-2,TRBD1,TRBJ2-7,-,CASSLGQGISYEQYF,TGTGCCAGCAGCTTAGGACAGGGGATTAGCTACGAGCAGTACTTC
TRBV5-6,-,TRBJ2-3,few,CASSPDTGTDTQYF,TGTGCCAGCAGCCCGGACACTGGCACAGATACGCAGTATTTT
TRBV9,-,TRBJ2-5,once,CASSVSGAGLETQYF,TGTGCCAGCAGCGTTTCGGGGGCGGGTCTCGAGACCCAGTACTTC
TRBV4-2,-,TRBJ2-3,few,CASTSLGGGLDTQYF,TGTGCCAGCACCTCACTTGGGGGGGGCCTGGATACGCAGTATTTT
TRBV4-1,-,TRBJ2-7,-,CASSQADSHEQYF,TGCGCCAGCAGCCAAGCGGACTCCCACGAGCAGTACTTC
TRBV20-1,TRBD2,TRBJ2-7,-,CSARGQREYEQYF,TGCAGTGCTAGAGGCCAGCGGGAATACGAGCAGTACTTC
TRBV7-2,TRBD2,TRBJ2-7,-,CASSLHGGVTFSYEQYF,TGTGCCAGCAGCTTACACGGGGGGGTAACCTTCTCCTACGAGCAGTACTTC
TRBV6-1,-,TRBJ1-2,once,CASSEMAGYGYTF,TGTGCCAGCAGTGAAATGGCTGGCTATGGCTACACCTTC
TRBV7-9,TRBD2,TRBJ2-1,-,CASSLSGLDNEQFF,TGTGCCAGCAGCTTATCTGGACTAGACAATGAGCAGTTCTTC
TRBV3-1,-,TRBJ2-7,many,CASSPGATYEQYF,TGTGCCAGCAGCCCCGGGGCTACCTACGAGCAGTACTTC
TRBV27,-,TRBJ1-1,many,CASSLSQGIAEAFF,TGTGCCAGCAGTTTATCGCAGGGGATCGCTGAAGCTTTCTTT
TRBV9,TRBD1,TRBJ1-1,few,CASSVDREDGAFF,TGTGCCAGCAGCGTTGACAGGGAGGATGGAGCTTTCTTT
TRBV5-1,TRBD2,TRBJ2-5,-,CASSEGGGGRETQYF,TGCGCCAGCAGCGAGGGCGGGGGGGGCCGAGAGACCCAGTACTTC
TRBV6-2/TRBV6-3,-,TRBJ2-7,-,CASTAGISYEQYF,TGTGCCAGCACCGCAGGAATCTCCTACGAGCAGTACTTC
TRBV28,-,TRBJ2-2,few,CASSGDLNTGELFF,TGTGCCAGCAGTGGGGATCTGAACACCGGGGAGCTGTTTTTT
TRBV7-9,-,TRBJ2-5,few,CASSADSFGVQETQYF,TGTGCCAGCAGCGCGGACTCGTTCGGGGTCCAAGAGACCCAGTACTTC
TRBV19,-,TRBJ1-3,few,CATISGNTIYF,TGTGCCACCATCTCTGGAAACACCATATATTTT
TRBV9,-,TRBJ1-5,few,CASSVGVNQPQHF,TGTGCCAGCAGCGTAGGTGTTAATCAGCCCCAGCATTTT
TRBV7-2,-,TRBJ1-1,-,CASSLNGGELNTEAFF,TGTGCCAGCAGCTTAAATGGGGGCGAACTAAACACTGAAGCTTTCTTT
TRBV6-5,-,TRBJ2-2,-,CASRTNTGELFF,TGTGCCAGCAGGACTAACACCGGGGAGCTGTTTTTT
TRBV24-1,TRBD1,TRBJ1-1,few,CATSDPDRGSSGEAFF,TGTGCCACCAGTGATCCCGACAGGGGCTCGTCGGGAGAAGCTTTCTTT
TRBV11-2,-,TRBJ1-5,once,CASSLGDLSSPQHF,TGTGCCAGCAGCTTAGGAGATCTCTCGTCGCCCCAGCATTTT
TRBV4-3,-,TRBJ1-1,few,CASSQDTRVRAEAFF,TGCGCCAGCAGCCAAGATACCAGGGTACGCGCTGAAGCTTTCTTT
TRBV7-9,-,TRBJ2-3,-,CASSWTGGGTDTQYF,TGTGCCAGCAGCTGGACGGGGGGCGGAACAGATACGCAGTATTTT
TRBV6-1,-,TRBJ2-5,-,CASSEEWNIQETQYF,TGTGCCAGCAGTGAAGAGTGGAATATACAAGAGACCCAGTACTTC
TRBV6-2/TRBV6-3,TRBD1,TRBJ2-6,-,CASRRGQSANVLTF,TGTGCCAGCCGCAGGGGGCAATCGGCCAACGTCCTGACTTTC
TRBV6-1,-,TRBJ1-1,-,CASSEEGADTEAFF,TGTGCCAGCAGTGAAGAAGGGGCGGACACTGAAGCTTTCTTT
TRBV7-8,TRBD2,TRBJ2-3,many,CASSLELAGRTDTQYF,TGTGCCAGCAGCTTAGAACTAGCGGGACGCACAGATACGCAGTATTTT
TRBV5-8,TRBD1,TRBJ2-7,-,CASSLLPTGHYEQYF,TGTGCCAGCAGCTTATTACCGACAGGGCACTACGAGCAGTACTTC
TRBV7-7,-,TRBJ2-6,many,CAAGPSLGGANVLTF,TGTGCGGCAGGGCCGTCCCTAGGGGGGGCCAACGTCCTGACTTTC
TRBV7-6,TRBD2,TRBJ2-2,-,CASSLCGRAGELFF,TGTGCCAGCAGCTTGTGCGGGAGAGCCGGGGAGCTGTTTTTT
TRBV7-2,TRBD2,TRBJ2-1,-,CASSGRGGVYNEQFF,TGTGCCAGCAGCGGACGTGGGGGGGTCTACAATGAGCAGTTCTTC
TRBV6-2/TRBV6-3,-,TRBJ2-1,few,CASSFTAINEQFF,TGTGCCAGCAGCTTTACAGCTATCAATGAGCAGTTCTTC
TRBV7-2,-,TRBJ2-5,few,CASSSIPQETQYF,TGTGCCAGCAGCTCAATACCCCAAGAGACCCAGTACTTC
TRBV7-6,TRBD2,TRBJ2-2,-,CASSPGLAGGGELFF,TGTGCCAGCAGCCCGGGACTAGCGGGAGGCGGGGAGCTGTTTTTT
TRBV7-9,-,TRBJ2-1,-,CASSLVGTRGAPNNEQFF,TGTGCCAGCAGCTTAGTAGGGACACGGGGGGCACCTAATAATGAGCAGTTCTTC
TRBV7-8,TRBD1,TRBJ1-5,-,CASSLGGQQPQHF,TGTGCCAGCAGTCTGGGGGGACAGCAGCCCCAGCATTTT
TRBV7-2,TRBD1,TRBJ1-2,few,CASSDRGYGYTF,TGTGCCAGCAGTGACAGGGGTTATGGCTACACCTTC
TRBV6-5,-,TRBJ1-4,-,CASSSDGGKLFF,TGTGCCAGCAGTTCCGACGGCGGAAAACTGTTTTTT
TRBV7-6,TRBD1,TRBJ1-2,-,CASSPSLAGGSSNYGYTF,TGTGCCAGCAGCCCAAGCTTAGCAGGGGGCTCATCTAACTATGGCTACACCTTC
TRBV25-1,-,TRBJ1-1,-,CASSESFEAFF,TGTGCCAGCAGTGAATCATTTGAAGCTTTCTTT
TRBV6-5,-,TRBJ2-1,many,CASSYSLTGLDEQFF,TGTGCCAGCAGTTACTCGTTGACAGGTCTGGATGAGCAGTTCTTC
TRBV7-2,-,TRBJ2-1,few,CASSLALDMPYNEQFF,TGTGCCAGCAGCTTAGCCTTGGACATGCCCTACAATGAGCAGTTCTTC
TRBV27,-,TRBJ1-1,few,CASSSRVYTEAFF,TGTGCCAGCAGCTCCAGGGTGTACACTGAAGCTTTCTTT
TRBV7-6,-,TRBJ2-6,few,CASSLAEGYYSGANVLTF,TGTGCCAGCAGCTTAGCGGAGGGATACTACTCTGGGGCCAACGTCCTGACTTTC
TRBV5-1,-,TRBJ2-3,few,CASSLSESSTDTQYF,TGCGCCAGCAGCTTGTCAGAGTCCTCCACAGATACGCAGTATTTT